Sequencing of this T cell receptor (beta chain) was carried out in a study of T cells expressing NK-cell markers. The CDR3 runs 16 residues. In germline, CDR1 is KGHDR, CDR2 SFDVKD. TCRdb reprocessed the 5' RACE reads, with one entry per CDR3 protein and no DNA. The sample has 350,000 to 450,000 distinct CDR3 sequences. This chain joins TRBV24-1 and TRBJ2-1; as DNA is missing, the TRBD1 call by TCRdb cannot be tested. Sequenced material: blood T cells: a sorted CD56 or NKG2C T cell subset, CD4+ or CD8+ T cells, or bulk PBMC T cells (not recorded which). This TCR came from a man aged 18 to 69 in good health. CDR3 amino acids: CATSGRPESSYNEQFF.